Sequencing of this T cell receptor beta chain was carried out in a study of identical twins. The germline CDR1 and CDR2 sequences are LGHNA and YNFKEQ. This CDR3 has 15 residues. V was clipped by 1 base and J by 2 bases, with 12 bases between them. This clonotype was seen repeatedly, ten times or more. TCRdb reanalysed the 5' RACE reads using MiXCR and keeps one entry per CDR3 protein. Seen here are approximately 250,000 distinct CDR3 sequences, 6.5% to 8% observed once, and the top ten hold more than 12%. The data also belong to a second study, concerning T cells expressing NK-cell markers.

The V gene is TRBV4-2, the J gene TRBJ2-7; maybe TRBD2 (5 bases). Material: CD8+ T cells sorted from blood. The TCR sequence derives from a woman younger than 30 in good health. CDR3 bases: TGTGCCAGCAGCCAAGGGGAGCGGAGCACCTACGAGCAGTACTTC. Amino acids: CASSQGERSTYEQYF.